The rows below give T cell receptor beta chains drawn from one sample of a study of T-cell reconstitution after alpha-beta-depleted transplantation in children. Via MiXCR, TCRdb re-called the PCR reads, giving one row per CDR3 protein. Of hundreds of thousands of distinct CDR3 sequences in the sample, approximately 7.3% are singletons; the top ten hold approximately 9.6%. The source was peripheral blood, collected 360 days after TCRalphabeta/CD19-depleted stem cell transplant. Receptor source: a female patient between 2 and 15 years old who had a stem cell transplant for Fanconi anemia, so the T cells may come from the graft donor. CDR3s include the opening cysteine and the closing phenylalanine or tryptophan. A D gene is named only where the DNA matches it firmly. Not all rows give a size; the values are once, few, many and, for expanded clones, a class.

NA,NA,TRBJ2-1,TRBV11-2,CASSSKTSVEQFF,TGTGCCAGCAGCTCCAAAACTTCTGTGGAGCAGTTCTTC
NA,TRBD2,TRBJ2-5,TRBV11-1,CASSFPRGGSQETQYF,TGTGCCAGCAGCTTCCCTCGGGGGGGCTCACAAGAGACCCAGTACTTC
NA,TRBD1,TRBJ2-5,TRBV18,CASSPTGTGIGETQYF,TGTGCCAGCTCACCGACCGGGACAGGGATAGGGGAGACCCAGTACTTC
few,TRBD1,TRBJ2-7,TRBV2,CASSESQGAYEQYF,TGTGCCAGCAGTGAGTCCCAGGGGGCCTACGAGCAGTACTTC
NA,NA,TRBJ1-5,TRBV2,CTFSFGLAEDGELAQHF,TGTACCTTCAGTTTTGGTTTAGCGGAGGACGGGGAGTTGGCCCAGCATTTT
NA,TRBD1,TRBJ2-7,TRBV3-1,CASSKTGSHEEQYF,TGTGCCAGCAGCAAGACAGGGTCTCATGAAGAGCAGTACTTC
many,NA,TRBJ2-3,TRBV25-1,CASSEGTSTDTQYF,TGTGCCAGCAGCGAAGGGACAAGCACAGATACGCAGTATTTT
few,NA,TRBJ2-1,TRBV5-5,CASSFSGTLRGEQFF,TGTGCCAGCAGCTTTAGCGGAACCTTACGAGGTGAGCAGTTCTTC
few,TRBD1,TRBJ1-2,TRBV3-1,CASSRPGQGAHGYTF,TGTGCCAGCAGCCGGCCGGGACAGGGGGCGCATGGCTACACCTTC
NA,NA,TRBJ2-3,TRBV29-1,CSVGVGLDTQYF,TGCAGCGTGGGAGTAGGGCTAGATACGCAGTATTTT
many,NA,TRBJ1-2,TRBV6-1,CASSEGTVFNYGYTF,TGTGCCAGCAGTGAAGGGACAGTCTTTAACTATGGCTACACCTTC
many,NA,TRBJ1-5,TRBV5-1,CASSLGDSANQPQHF,TGCGCCAGCAGCTTAGGAGACAGTGCAAATCAGCCCCAGCATTTT
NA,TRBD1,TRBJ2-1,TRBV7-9,CASSQGGTGGYNEQFF,TGTGCCAGCAGCCAGGGGGGGACAGGGGGCTACAATGAGCAGTTCTTC
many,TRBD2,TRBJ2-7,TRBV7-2,CASRFGLAGGTIREQYF,TGTGCCAGCAGATTCGGACTAGCGGGGGGAACGATAAGGGAGCAGTACTTC
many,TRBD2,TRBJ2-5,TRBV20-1,CSAILAGVWSAQETQYF,TGCAGTGCTATCCTAGCGGGAGTCTGGTCGGCCCAAGAGACCCAGTACTTC
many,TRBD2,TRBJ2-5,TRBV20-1,CSARDYKWTSGGKETQYF,TGCAGTGCTAGAGATTATAAGTGGACTAGCGGGGGGAAAGAGACCCAGTACTTC
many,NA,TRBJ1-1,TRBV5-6,CASSTDSLYGAFF,TGTGCCAGCAGCACGGACAGCCTTTACGGAGCTTTCTTT
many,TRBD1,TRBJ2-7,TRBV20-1,CSAEGTADYEQYF,TGCAGTGCCGAAGGGACAGCTGACTACGAGCAGTACTTC
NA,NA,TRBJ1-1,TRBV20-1,CSARGGRVGEAFF,TGCAGTGCTAGAGGGGGAAGGGTTGGTGAAGCTTTCTTT
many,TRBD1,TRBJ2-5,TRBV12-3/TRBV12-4,CASSWDSQETQYF,TGTGCCAGCAGCTGGGACAGCCAAGAGACCCAGTACTTC
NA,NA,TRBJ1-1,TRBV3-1,CASSRMTGPTAPTEAFF,TGTGCCAGCAGCCGTATGACAGGTCCAACGGCGCCCACTGAAGCTTTCTTT
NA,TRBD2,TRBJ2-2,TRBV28,CASGRGAGGMNTGELFF,TGTGCCAGCGGGAGGGGAGCGGGGGGGATGAACACCGGGGAGCTGTTTTTT
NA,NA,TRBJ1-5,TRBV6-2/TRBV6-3,CASSYSSGDSNQPQHF,TGTGCCAGCAGTTACTCAAGCGGTGATAGCAATCAGCCCCAGCATTTT
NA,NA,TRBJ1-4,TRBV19,CASSIQGGGKLFF,TGTGCCAGTAGTATCCAGGGAGGGGGAAAACTGTTTTTT
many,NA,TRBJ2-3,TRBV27,CASSLIGQNPDTQYF,TGTGCCAGCAGTTTAATAGGCCAGAACCCAGATACGCAGTATTTT
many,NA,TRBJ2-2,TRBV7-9,CASSLGLSTGELFF,TGTGCCAGCAGCCTCGGACTATCCACCGGGGAGCTGTTTTTT
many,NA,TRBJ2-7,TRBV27,CASSFGTSPYEQYF,TGTGCCAGCAGTTTCGGGACTTCCCCCTACGAGCAGTACTTC
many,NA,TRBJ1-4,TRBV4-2,CASSQRGNREKLFF,TGTGCCAGCAGCCAGCGAGGGAATCGGGAAAAACTGTTTTTT
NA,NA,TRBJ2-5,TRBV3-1,CASSQSRGLETQYF,TGTGCCAGCAGCCAATCTCGGGGGCTGGAGACCCAGTACTTC
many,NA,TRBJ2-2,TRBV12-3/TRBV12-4,CASRIGTDGGSGELFF,TGTGCCAGCAGGATCGGGACGGATGGAGGTTCCGGGGAGCTGTTTTTT
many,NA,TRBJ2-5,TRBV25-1,CASSELVEKSETQYF,TGTGCCAGCAGTGAATTAGTGGAGAAGTCGGAGACCCAGTACTTC
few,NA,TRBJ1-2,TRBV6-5,CASSWDKQGVWYGYTF,TGTGCCAGCAGTTGGGATAAACAGGGCGTGTGGTATGGCTACACCTTC
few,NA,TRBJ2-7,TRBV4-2,CASSPASSGVYEQYF,TGTGCCAGCAGCCCAGCGAGTAGCGGAGTCTACGAGCAGTACTTC
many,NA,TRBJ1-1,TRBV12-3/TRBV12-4,CASIGTMNTEAFF,TGTGCCAGCATAGGGACTATGAACACTGAAGCTTTCTTT
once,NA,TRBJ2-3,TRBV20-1,CSARDSQTGTDTQYF,TGCAGTGCTAGGGACAGCCAGACCGGCACAGATACGCAGTATTTT
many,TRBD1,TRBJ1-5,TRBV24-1,CATSGQGIGQPQHF,TGTGCCACCAGTGGACAGGGGATCGGGCAGCCCCAGCATTTT
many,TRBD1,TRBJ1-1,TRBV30,CAWSVTGQGATAFF,TGTGCCTGGAGTGTAACGGGACAGGGGGCGACGGCTTTCTTT
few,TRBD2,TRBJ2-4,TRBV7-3,CASSLRGGGAKNIQYF,TGTGCCAGCAGCTTAAGAGGCGGGGGTGCCAAAAACATTCAGTACTTC
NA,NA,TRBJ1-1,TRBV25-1,CASSEFFSSGQHEAFF,TGTGCCAGCAGTGAATTTTTCTCCTCGGGACAACATGAAGCTTTCTTT
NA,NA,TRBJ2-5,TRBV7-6,CASSFDPPAGHQETQYF,TGTGCCAGCAGCTTTGACCCACCGGCAGGTCACCAAGAGACCCAGTACTTC
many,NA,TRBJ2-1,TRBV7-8,CASSLAQGWNEQFF,TGTGCCAGCAGCTTAGCGCAGGGTTGGAATGAGCAGTTCTTC
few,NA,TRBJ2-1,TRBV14,CASSQDRGSSGEQFF,TGTGCCAGCAGCCAAGATAGGGGGTCTAGCGGTGAGCAGTTCTTC
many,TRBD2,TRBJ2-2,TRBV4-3,CASSTLAGANTGELFF,TGCGCCAGCAGCACACTAGCGGGGGCGAACACCGGGGAGCTGTTTTTT
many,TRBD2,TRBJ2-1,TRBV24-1,CATSDFSGSALRLFF,TGTGCCACCAGTGATTTTAGCGGGAGCGCTTTGAGGCTGTTCTTC
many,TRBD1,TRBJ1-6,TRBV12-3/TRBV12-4,CASSLQGGYSPLHF,TGTGCCAGCAGCCTACAGGGGGGATATTCACCCCTCCACTTT
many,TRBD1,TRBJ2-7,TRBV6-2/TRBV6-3,CASSPGTGKYEQYF,TGTGCCAGCAGTCCCGGGACAGGGAAATACGAGCAGTACTTC
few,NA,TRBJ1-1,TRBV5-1,CASSLSTGYTEAFF,TGCGCCAGCAGCCTATCGACAGGTTACACTGAAGCTTTCTTT
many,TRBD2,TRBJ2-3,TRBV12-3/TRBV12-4,CASSFRGGGTDTQYF,TGTGCCAGCAGTTTTCGGGGGGGCGGCACAGATACGCAGTATTTT
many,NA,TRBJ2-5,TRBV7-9,CASSARRETQYF,TGTGCCAGCAGCGCTAGACGGGAGACCCAGTACTTC
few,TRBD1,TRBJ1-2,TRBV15,CATQPPGQGPSNYGYTF,TGTGCCACCCAGCCCCCGGGACAGGGCCCATCTAACTATGGCTACACCTTC
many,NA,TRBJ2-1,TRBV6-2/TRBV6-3,CASSYGGRNSYNEQFF,TGTGCCAGCAGTTACGGTGGGAGAAACTCCTACAATGAGCAGTTCTTC
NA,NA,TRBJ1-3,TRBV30,CAWSEGGGNTIYF,TGTGCCTGGAGTGAAGGGGGTGGAAACACCATATATTTT
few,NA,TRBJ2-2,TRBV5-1,CASSFTQSNTGELFF,TGCGCCAGCAGCTTTACTCAATCGAACACCGGGGAGCTGTTTTTT